The 28 T cell receptor beta chains listed next were all sequenced from one sample in a study of prognosis after radiotherapy for stage I lung cancer. The authors amplified TCR beta CDR3 from genomic DNA using two-round multiplex PCR. During first-round PCR, primers specific to each TRBV and TRBJ gene were used. TCRdb called the multiplex PCR reads again in MiXCR, with one record for every CDR3 protein. The sample records approximately 28,000 distinct CDR3 sequences, approximately 44% being singletons. The source was PBMCs, collected before or after stereotactic body radiation therapy (not recorded which). These receptors all stem from a donor aged 50 or older with non-small cell lung cancer.

About this clonotype: This may arise from a read error, as a much more abundant clone is one base away. V is TRBV6-2 or TRBV6-3 and J is TRBJ2-2; the D gene could be TRBD1 or TRBD2 (5 bases each). The V end lost 5 bases, the J end lost 4 bases, and 17 bases lay between the germline ends. The CDR3 contains 16 residues. Per germline, CDR1 MNHEY and CDR2 SVGEGT. The CDR3: CASSETGRVVTGELFF. CDR3 nucleotide sequence: TGTGCCAGCAGTGAAACGGGACGGGTGGTCACCGGGGAGCTGTTTTTT.

This clonotype was counted many times. V is TRBV7-9 and J is TRBJ2-4; D might be TRBD1 (5 bases). CDR3 length: 13 amino acids. CDR1 is SEHNR, CDR2 FQNEAQ, per germline (reference sequence). Trimming removed 4 bases at V and 6 bases at J, with 10 bases between. Here the CDR3 reads CASSSDSSNIQYF. DNA for the CDR3: TGTGCCAGCAGCTCCGACAGTTCAAACATTCAGTACTTC.

This clonotype was recorded many times. This rearrangement joins TRBV9 to TRBJ2-1, with D possibly matching TRBD1 (5 bases). V was clipped by 0 bases and J by 5 bases, with 9 bases between them. CDR3 length: 14 amino acids. Germline-derived CDR1 and CDR2 are SGDLS and YYNGEE. In DNA form, the CDR3 reads TGTGCCAGCAGCGTAGAGGACATTAACAATGAGCAGTTCTTC. Translation: CASSVEDINNEQFF.

This clonotype occurred many times. The chain joins TRBV27 to TRBJ2-2, with D unclear. Germline CDR1 reads MNHEY; CDR2 reads SMNVEV (reference sequence). Trimming took off 5 bases at V and 5 bases at J, with 6 bases between the two ends. CDR3 length: 12 residues. The chain's CDR3 is CASSIITGELFF. In DNA, the CDR3 is TGTGCCAGCAGTATAATTACCGGGGAGCTGTTTTTT.

This clonotype was seen a few times. V is TRBV11-2 and J is TRBJ2-3; 8 positions agree with TRBD2. CDR3 length equals 15 residues. Germline trimming cut 6 bases from V and 4 bases from J; bases unmatched to any gene: 9. CDR1 and CDR2 (germline): SGHAT, FQNNGV. CDR3 DNA sequence: TGTGCCAGCAGATCGTTCGGGGGGGTTGCAGATACGCAGTATTTT. It specifies CASRSFGGVADTQYF.

This clonotype showed up many times. The rearrangement joins TRBV20-1 to TRBJ2-2; the D gene could be TRBD1 or TRBD2 (5 bases each). The ends were cut back, 3 bases at V and 0 bases at J, with 8 bases in the middle. This CDR3 spans 14 amino acids. Per the germline V gene, CDR1 is DFQATT and CDR2 is SNEGSKA (reference sequence). For the CDR3, the DNA is TGCAGTGCTAGGGGGGATTCGAACACCGGGGAGCTGTTTTTT. Its translation is CSARGDSNTGELFF.

This clonotype was seen ten or more times. The chain employs TRBV4-2 and TRBJ2-3, with TRBD2 identical over 8 bases. V gave up 1 base and J gave up 0 bases; unmatched junction bases: 12. The germline gives CDR1 LGHNA, CDR2 YNFKEQ. This CDR3 spans 19 amino acids. Written as DNA, the CDR3 is TGTGCCAGCAGCCAAGTTTTCCGGGGGGGGTCCTCTAGCACAGATACGCAGTATTTT. Protein product: CASSQVFRGGSSSTDTQYF.

This clonotype appeared a single time. The genes are TRBV7-2 and TRBJ2-7; D is unclear. CDR1 and CDR2 (germline): SGHTA, FQGNSA. V was pared by 5 bases and J by 3 bases, with 14 bases between. There are 14 residues in the CDR3. CDR3 in amino acids: CASSLWYGFYEQYF. Here the CDR3 DNA reads TGTGCCAGCAGCCTGTGGTACGGATTCTACGAGCAGTACTTC.

Concerning this clonotype: This is likely an artifact of a read error, given a far larger clone one base away. This chain uses TRBV6-9 with TRBJ2-2; D could derive from TRBD1 or TRBD2 (5 bases each). In germline, CDR1 is MNHGY, CDR2 SVAAGI. The CDR3 runs to 15 residues. The CDR3 DNA follows: TGTGCCAGCAGTTACAGGACCCGAGGGGCCGGGGAGCCGTTTTTT. The encoded protein is CASSYRTRGAGEPFF.

This clonotype was observed many times. V usage is TRBV5-4 and J usage is TRBJ1-5, with 11 bases identical to TRBD1. The CDR3 is 17 amino acids. Germline CDR1 and CDR2: SGHNT and YYREEE (reference sequence). V shed 4 bases and J 4 bases; nucleotides not matched to a gene: 10. As DNA, the CDR3 is TGTGCCAGCAGCAAACCGGGACAGGGGGGATATAATCAGCCCCAGCATTTT. This encodes CASSKPGQGGYNQPQHF.

This clonotype was recorded many times. This chain joins TRBV6-5 and TRBJ2-5; the D gene is possibly TRBD2 (7 bases). The CDR3 totals 15 residues. The V and J ends lost 4 bases and 5 bases respectively, with 17 bases between them. CDR1 is MNHEY, CDR2 SVGAGI, per germline. In DNA form, the CDR3 reads TGTGCCAGCAGTTCCCCTTCGGGGGGCTGGGAGACCCAGTACTTC. Translating it yields CASSSPSGGWETQYF.

This clonotype appeared many times. The rearrangement uses TRBV18 and TRBJ2-1; 9 positions match TRBD2. The germline V gene encodes CDR1 KGHSH and CDR2 LQKENI. Trimming at V came to 5 bases and at J to 4 bases, leaving 6 bases not matched to a gene. The CDR3 is 15 residues long. CDR3 sequence (DNA): TGTGCCAGCTCAATAAGCGGGGGGACATACAATGAGCAGTTCTTC. Its protein product is CASSISGGTYNEQFF.

The chain carries TRBV9 and TRBJ2-5, with D unclear. Germline V gives CDR1 SGDLS, CDR2 YYNGEE. V dropped 0 bases and J dropped 4 bases, with 7 bases sitting between them. The CDR3 totals 13 residues. Here the CDR3 reads CASSVGVGETQYF. The CDR3 region has the DNA TGTGCCAGCAGCGTAGGAGTAGGAGAGACCCAGTACTTC.

This clonotype was counted at least ten times. V gene TRBV19 combines with J gene TRBJ2-6, with D tentatively TRBD1 (6 bases). Trimming shortened V by 1 base and J by 5 bases, and 9 bases separated the two germline ends. The CDR3 is 15 residues long. Per the germline V gene, CDR1 is LNHDA and CDR2 is SQIVND (reference sequence). Written as DNA, the CDR3 is TGTGCCAGTAGTATAGCTGGGGGCTGGGCCAACGTCCTGACTTTC. Amino acid sequence: CASSIAGGWANVLTF.

Regarding this clonotype: It is likely a read error: a sequence one base away is far more abundant. V and J are TRBV6-5 and TRBJ2-2; 10 bases align to TRBD2. The CDR3 runs 16 residues. CDR1 and CDR2 from the germline V gene are MNHEY and SVGAGI. CDR3 sequence reads: CASKEVAGGLARDLFF. The CDR3 nucleotides read TGTGCCAGCAAGGAAGTAGCGGGAGGATTGGCGAGGGATCTGTTTTTT.

The rearrangement joins TRBV6-2 or TRBV6-3 to TRBJ2-1, with 8 bases fitting TRBD2. CDR1 is MNHEY, CDR2 SVGEGT, per germline. Trimming removed 7 bases from V and 6 bases from J; junction bases left unmatched: 8. The CDR3 extends over 14 amino acids. The CDR3 nucleotides are TGTGCCAGCAAGCTGAGCGGGAGTTTCAATGAGCAGTTCTTC. It translates to CASKLSGSFNEQFF.

There are many counts of this clonotype. CDR3 sequence (DNA): TGTGCCAGCAGTTTCCCCGGGGGACAGGGCTCTGAAGCTTTCTTT. It yields the protein CASSFPGGQGSEAFF. V gene TRBV6-2 or TRBV6-3 combines with J gene TRBJ1-1, with 9 positions matching TRBD1. Germline CDR1 and CDR2: MNHEY and SVGEGT. CDR3 size: 15 residues. Trimming at V came to 4 bases and at J to 6 bases, leaving 9 bases not matched to a gene.

In the case of this clonotype: A far larger clone is off by one base, so a read error is likely. The chain joins TRBV6-5 to TRBJ2-1; 10 positions agree with TRBD2. Germline V CDR1 and CDR2: MNHEY, SVGAGI. This CDR3 has 15 residues. V was clipped by 6 bases and J by 4 bases; unmatched bases: 6. CDR3: CASSPTSGVYNEQFF. The DNA for the CDR3 is TGTGCCAGCAGCCCAACTAGCGGGGTGTACAATGAGCAGTTCTTC.

This clonotype was seen ten or more times. This sequence joins TRBV2 and TRBJ2-3, with D possibly matching TRBD1 (6 bases). The length of the CDR3 is 14 residues. V lost 9 bases to trimming and J lost 0 bases, with 13 bases between them. Germline V lookup: CDR1 SNHLY, CDR2 FYNNEI. The DNA of the CDR3 is TGTGCCAGTCGCCGGGACACAAGCACAGATACGCAGTATTTT. Residues: CASRRDTSTDTQYF.

Details on this clonotype: A much larger clonotype is one base distant, so this may be a read error. The gene calls are TRBV6-5 and TRBJ1-5; D uncertain. The germline CDR1 and CDR2 sequences are MNHEY and SVGAGI. The CDR3 extends over 13 amino acids. V lost 4 bases, J lost 2 bases, and 6 bases lay in between. Written as DNA, the CDR3 is TGTGCCAGCAGTTGCTCGGGCAATCAGCCCCAGCATTTT. Protein product: CASSCSGNQPQHF.

This clonotype occurred many times. It may be a read error: a sequence one base away is much more abundant. V is TRBV11-2 and J is TRBJ2-7, with D possibly matching TRBD1 (6 bases). Germline values: CDR1 SGHAT, CDR2 FQNNGV. V was cut by 3 bases and J by 4 bases, with 16 bases left in between. This CDR3 comprises 15 residues. The CDR3 region has the DNA TGTGCCAGCAGCTTCTTGGGGGCAGGGTTTTACGAGCAGTACTTC. Amino acid sequence: CASSFLGAGFYEQYF. Supplemented by reference TRBV11-2 and TRBJ2-7, the full variable domain reads EAGVAQSPRYKIIEKRQSVAFWCNPISGHATLYWYQQILGQGPKLLIQFQNNGVVDDSQLPKDRFSAERLKGVDSTLKIQPAKLEDSAVYLCASSFLGAGFYEQYFGPGTRLTVT.

About this clonotype: This may be a read error: a much more frequent sequence differs by one nucleotide. The gene calls are TRBV4-2 and TRBJ1-2; TRBD1 might be the D (5 bases). With 4 bases removed from V and 6 bases from J, the gap between germline ends came to 18 bases. The CDR3 runs 15 residues. CDR1 and CDR2 (germline): LGHNA, YNFKEQ. CDR3 in DNA: TGTGCCAGCAGCCTAATGTGGGGGAAGGTCGATGGCTACACCTTC. Amino acid sequence: CASSLMWGKVDGYTF.

V is TRBV19 and J is TRBJ2-5; D is uncertain. Germline loops: CDR1 LNHDA, CDR2 SQIVND (reference sequence). Trimming pared 4 bases from V and 2 bases from J, leaving 8 bases between. The CDR3 covers 13 residues. CDR3 loop: CASSRFRQETQYF. The CDR3 DNA is TGTGCCAGTAGTAGGTTCCGGCAAGAGACCCAGTACTTC.

This clonotype came up many times. The genes are TRBV9 and TRBJ2-7; no definite D call. The V and J ends lost 2 bases and 1 base respectively, with 22 bases between them. This CDR3 contains 18 residues. The germline V gene encodes CDR1 SGDLS and CDR2 YYNGEE. The CDR3, as DNA: TGTGCCAGCAGCGTGGGCTCCACCCTGGGGTTGGGATCCTACGAGCAGTACTTC. This gives the protein CASSVGSTLGLGSYEQYF.

The chain links TRBV19 to TRBJ2-1; a possible D gene is TRBD2 (5 bases). Germline V gene lookup returns CDR1 LNHDA and CDR2 SQIVND (reference sequence). This CDR3 contains 14 residues. With 2 bases removed from V and 6 bases from J, the gap between germline ends came to 11 bases. This chain's CDR3 is CASSIRGTRNEQFF. CDR3 nucleotide sequence: TGTGCCAGTAGTATACGGGGAACTCGCAATGAGCAGTTCTTC.

The rearrangement links TRBV6-1 to TRBJ2-2; unclear D gene. The CDR3 extends over 13 amino acids. Germline-derived CDR1 and CDR2 are MNHNS and SASEGT. Trimming cost V 7 bases and J 0 bases, with 6 bases left between them. CDR3 coding DNA: TGTGCCAGCAAACTCGCGAACACCGGGGAGCTGTTTTTT. Protein: CASKLANTGELFF.

Many counts were recorded for this clonotype. The rearrangement links TRBV11-3 to TRBJ2-1, with 9 bases fitting TRBD1. Germline lookup yields CDR1 SGHNT and CDR2 YENEEA. V was clipped by 2 bases and J by 6 bases; unmatched bases: 5. The CDR3 consists of 15 residues. The CDR3: CASSLLPGQGNEQFF. DNA for the CDR3: TGTGCCAGCAGCTTACTTCCGGGACAGGGCAATGAGCAGTTCTTC.

This clonotype was found many times. The chain combines TRBV7-2 with TRBJ2-7; TRBD1 or TRBD2 may be the D gene (5 bases each). This CDR3 has 14 amino acids. V gave up 5 bases and J gave up 3 bases, with 14 bases separating them. CDR1 is SGHTA and CDR2 is FQGNSA in the germline V gene. The CDR3 sequence is CASSLGDGFYEQYF. CDR3 DNA sequence: TGTGCCAGCAGCCTGGGGGACGGATTCTACGAGCAGTACTTC.